This record concerns one T cell receptor (beta chain) sequence. The data are from a study of blood T cell repertoires in COVID-19. In the study's own analysis: Using reference gene primer amplification, nucleated cell counts were estimated. Using immunoSEQ multiplex PCR, the repertoire was profiled, and TCRdb retains in-frame clones only, with some absent. The V and J calls and clone size come from that table; D and trimming were worked out from the DNA. Of 150,000 to 200,000 clones in the sample, about 90% were seen once. This receptor was taken from a human donor with acute COVID-19. The donor label of this sample is uncertain. The sequenced sample was PBMCs or T cells enriched from blood (not recorded which).

As DNA, the CDR3 is TGTGCCAGCAGTGAAAGTCCGACAGGGGCATTCACCATATATTTT. As protein: CASSESPTGAFTIYF. The chain uses TRBV2 and TRBJ1-3; TRBD1 matches 8 bases. The trim removed 2 bases at V and 9 bases at J, leaving 9 bases unmatched. This CDR3 has 15 amino acids. Germline assignment: CDR1 SNHLY and CDR2 FYNNEI.